The 30 T cell receptor beta chains reported below all come from one sample, sequenced in a study of shared clonotypes between healthy human individuals (dated by TCRdb to about 2020). Library preparation employed the immunoSEQ multiplex PCR assay. The source is immuneACCESS, and TCRdb retained only in-frame sequences with V and J called. Part of the clones is not carried over; for the studies checked, unresolved V genes explain less than half of this, and the remainder is unexplained. The sample profile shows approximately 2.4 million clones; roughly 95% of them were found once. The ten largest clones capture roughly 0.13% of the sample. Sequencing input: naive CD4+ T cells sorted from blood. What this sample's cell subset or site label stands for: CD45RA+ positively selected. The receptors here all came from a man aged 18-30 years in good health.

This clone was seen just once. The chain employs TRBV4-1 and TRBJ2-5; 9 nucleotides line up with TRBD2. The ends lost 7 bases at V and 3 bases at J; junction bases unmatched: 9. Germline V CDR1 and CDR2: MGHRA, YSYEKL. The CDR3 totals 15 residues. The CDR3 reads CASTRLGTSKETQYF. CDR3 nucleotides: TGCGCCAGCACCCGACTCGGGACTAGCAAAGAGACCCAGTACTTC.

The chain recombines TRBV5-1 with TRBJ2-6; a weak D match, TRBD1 (5 bases). The V and J ends lost 3 bases and 0 bases respectively, with 13 bases between them. This CDR3 is 17 amino acids long. Germline-derived CDR1 and CDR2 are SGHRS and YFSETQ. This chain's CDR3 is CASSSGQGFSGANVLTF. The CDR3 DNA is TGCGCCAGCAGCTCAGGTCAGGGCTTCTCTGGGGCCAACGTCCTGACTTTC. Full variable domain (rest looked up from reference TRBV5-1 and TRBJ2-6): KAGVTQTPRYLIKTRGQQVTLSCSPISGHRSVSWYQQTPGQGLQFLFEYFSETQRNKGNFPGRFSGRQFSNSRSEMNVSTLELGDSALYLCASSSGQGFSGANVLTFGAGSRLTVL.

This chain uses TRBV18 with TRBJ1-5, with D unresolved. This CDR3 comprises 13 residues. Per germline, CDR1 KGHSH and CDR2 LQKENI. V was cut by 3 bases and J by 4 bases, with 7 bases left in between. CDR3 in amino acids: CASSPLPNQPQHF. The CDR3 nucleotides are TGTGCCAGCTCACCCCTGCCTAATCAGCCCCAGCATTTT.

The chain employs TRBV5-8 and TRBJ2-7, with D perhaps TRBD2 (5 bases). The V gene lost 4 bases and the J gene lost 5 bases, with 19 bases spanning the gap. The CDR3 runs 15 residues. From germline, CDR1 is SGHTS and CDR2 YDEGEE. In nucleotides, the CDR3 is TGTGCCAGCAGCGCCTCCGGAACTAGTCTTGACGAGCAGTACTTC. Protein product: CASSASGTSLDEQYF.

This chain connects TRBV28 to TRBJ1-3; no clear D. Per germline, CDR1 MDHEN and CDR2 SYDVKM. This CDR3 has 16 residues. Trimming left V 5 bases short and J 6 bases short, with 20 bases between. CDR3 amino acids: CASSLNMLVGTNTIYF. In nucleotides, the CDR3 is TGTGCCAGCAGTCTTAATATGTTAGTCGGCACAAACACCATATATTTT.

The chain carries TRBV11-2 and TRBJ2-5; D is possibly TRBD2 (6 bases). V was clipped by 1 base and J by 4 bases, with 7 bases between them. This CDR3 contains 13 residues. Per germline, CDR1 SGHAT and CDR2 FQNNGV. The CDR3 protein is CASSLGDLETQYF. The CDR3 coding sequence is TGTGCCAGCAGCTTAGGGGACTTAGAGACCCAGTACTTC.

The rearrangement joins TRBV6-1 to TRBJ2-1, with TRBD2 matching over 10 bases. CDR3 length equals 19 residues. J gave up 0 bases and V 4 bases, and 12 bases lay outside the gene matches. CDR1 MNHNS and CDR2 SASEGT come from the germline V gene. DNA for the CDR3: TGTGCCAGCAGTGTCGGACTAGCGGCTATGAGAAGCTCCTACAATGAGCAGTTCTTC. Translated, it gives CASSVGLAAMRSSYNEQFF.

This chain uses TRBV6-5 with TRBJ2-3, with TRBD2 matching 8 bases. The V segment lost 9 bases and the J segment 6 bases; nucleotides outside the gene matches: 14. The V gene's germline CDR1 is MNHEY and CDR2 SVGAGI. There are 15 residues in the CDR3. CDR3 sequence: CASPITSGPPDTQYF. The CDR3 nucleotides read TGTGCCAGTCCAATTACTAGCGGCCCCCCGGATACGCAGTATTTT.

This chain uses TRBV11-2 with TRBJ2-1; TRBD2 aligns across 8 bases. The CDR3 extends over 13 amino acids. The V gene end was trimmed by 4 bases and the J gene end by 9 bases; junction bases not matched to a gene: 5. From germline, CDR1 is SGHAT and CDR2 FQNNGV. The CDR3 reads CASSSGGAGEQFF. CDR3 in DNA: TGTGCCAGCAGCTCCGGGGGGGCGGGTGAGCAGTTCTTC.

The V gene is TRBV11-2, the J gene TRBJ2-5, with D perhaps TRBD2 (6 bases). This CDR3 region has 17 residues. The germline V gene has CDR1 SGHAT and CDR2 FQNNGV. V lost 2 bases to trimming and J lost 4 bases, with 20 bases between them. The CDR3 reads CASSLRFSEGLGETQYF. CDR3 in DNA: TGTGCCAGCAGCTTACGCTTCTCGGAGGGCCTTGGAGAGACCCAGTACTTC.

V usage is TRBV5-1 and J usage is TRBJ1-6; D not certain. V was pared by 0 bases and J by 7 bases, with 14 bases between. The CDR3 is 16 residues long. Germline V lookup: CDR1 SGHRS, CDR2 YFSETQ. CDR3 DNA sequence: TGCGCCAGCAGCTTGGAGACCGCGATACCGAATTCACCCCTCCACTTT. The encoded protein is CASSLETAIPNSPLHF.

A remark on this clone: This specimen includes other DNA sequences encoding the same CDR3. The chain uses TRBV7-2 and TRBJ1-2; TRBD1 might be the D (5 bases). With 1 base removed from V and 3 bases from J, the gap between germline ends came to 6 bases. This CDR3 comprises 13 residues. CDR1 and CDR2 from the germline V gene are SGHTA and FQGNSA. The CDR3 is CASSLGRDYGYTF. CDR3 coding DNA: TGTGCCAGCAGCTTAGGCAGGGACTATGGCTACACCTTC.

The chain couples TRBV5-1 to TRBJ2-7; D perhaps matches TRBD2 (5 bases). This CDR3 is 15 amino acids long. V gave up 4 bases and J gave up 1 base, with 15 bases separating them. Germline loops: CDR1 SGHRS, CDR2 YFSETQ. The DNA of the CDR3 is TGCGCCAGCAGCCCGCTGAGCGGACCATCCTACGAGCAGTACTTC. The encoded protein is CASSPLSGPSYEQYF.

The genes are TRBV7-2 and TRBJ2-6, with D uncertain. V lost 5 bases and J 4 bases, leaving 12 bases between the germline ends. The germline gives CDR1 SGHTA, CDR2 FQGNSA. CDR3 size: 15 residues. CDR3 bases: TGTGCCAGCAGCCCCCCCGCGTCCGGGGCCAACGTCCTGACTTTC. It is translated as CASSPPASGANVLTF.

The rearrangement uses TRBV10-3 and TRBJ2-3, with D maybe TRBD2 (5 bases). V lost 8 bases, J lost 3 bases, and 12 bases lay in between. CDR1 is ENHRY, CDR2 SYGVKD, per germline. CDR3 length: 13 residues. For the CDR3, the DNA is TGTGCCATCCGCGAGGGAGTGACAGATACGCAGTATTTT. Its translation is CAIREGVTDTQYF.

This clone has just a few counts. CDR3 sequence reads: CASSHITDTQYF. In nucleotides, the CDR3 is TGTGCCAGCAGCCACATTACAGATACGCAGTATTTT. The chain is built from TRBV14 and TRBJ2-3; no firm D call. The CDR3 runs 12 residues. V lost 3 bases and J 3 bases, leaving 4 bases between the germline ends. Per the germline V gene, CDR1 is SGHDN and CDR2 is FVKESK.

This clone has only one observation. CDR3 in DNA: TGTGCCAGCAGCTTAGAGGGCAGCTCTCGTGAAAAACTGTTTTTT. Translation: CASSLEGSSREKLFF. V is TRBV11-2 and J is TRBJ1-4; D ambiguous. Looked up from germline, CDR1 is SGHAT and CDR2 is FQNNGV. The CDR3 totals 15 residues. V was cut by 0 bases and J by 7 bases, with 12 bases left in between.

On this clone itself: The sample contains more than one DNA sequence encoding this CDR3. V gene TRBV5-1 combines with J gene TRBJ2-1; D tentatively fits TRBD1 or TRBD2 (6 bases each). The CDR3 runs 16 residues. Trimming removed 0 bases from V and 0 bases from J, with 10 bases in between. The germline V gene has CDR1 SGHRS and CDR2 YFSETQ. CDR3 sequence: CASSLEGGSSYNEQFF. The CDR3 DNA follows: TGCGCCAGCAGCTTGGAAGGGGGGAGCTCCTACAATGAGCAGTTCTTC.

J is TRBJ2-7 and V is TRBV6-6; 10 bases map to TRBD1. The ends lost 6 bases at V and 1 base at J; junction bases unmatched: 9. Germline V gene lookup returns CDR1 MNHNY and CDR2 SVGAGI (reference sequence). This CDR3 comprises 16 residues. The CDR3 loop is CASSSFGDRGSYEQYF. CDR3 bases: TGTGCCAGCAGCTCCTTTGGGGACAGGGGATCCTACGAGCAGTACTTC.

The chain couples TRBV5-1 to TRBJ1-4, with D possibly matching TRBD1 (6 bases). The germline V gene encodes CDR1 SGHRS and CDR2 YFSETQ. V lost 0 bases and J 7 bases, leaving 10 bases between the germline ends. CDR3 size: 14 residues. CDR3 loop: CASSLGQDPEKLFF. The CDR3 DNA reads as TGCGCCAGCAGCTTGGGACAGGACCCTGAAAAACTGTTTTTT.

This chain links TRBV18 with TRBJ1-2; D unclear. Trimming shortened V by 0 bases and J by 5 bases, and 13 bases separated the two germline ends. Looked up from germline, CDR1 is KGHSH and CDR2 is LQKENI. CDR3 size: 15 residues. This CDR3 reads CASSPPRPVGYGYTF. CDR3 nucleotide sequence: TGTGCCAGCTCACCACCCAGACCTGTGGGGTATGGCTACACCTTC.

This rearrangement joins TRBV10-3 to TRBJ2-3; D remains unclear. Trimming removed 7 bases from V and 4 bases from J, with 9 bases in between. Per germline, CDR1 ENHRY and CDR2 SYGVKD. This CDR3 has 12 residues. CDR3 in DNA: TGTGCCATCACCACCTCCCCAGATACGCAGTATTTT. It is translated as CAITTSPDTQYF.

This clone was seen just once. V and J are TRBV28 and TRBJ1-2; 10 bases match TRBD1. The CDR3 sequence is 17 residues long. Germline V gives CDR1 MDHEN, CDR2 SYDVKM. Unmatched junction bases numbered 11, after V lost 4 bases and J lost 3 bases. DNA for the CDR3: TGTGCCAGCAGTTCTCGATGGACAGGGGGGAACGACTATGGCTACACCTTC. Its protein product is CASSSRWTGGNDYGYTF.

J is TRBJ1-2 and V is TRBV19, with D unresolved. The CDR3 covers 14 residues. The ends were cut back, 2 bases at V and 3 bases at J, with 10 bases in the middle. The germline gives CDR1 LNHDA, CDR2 SQIVND (reference sequence). This chain's CDR3 is CASSITTDYYGYTF. The DNA of the CDR3 is TGTGCCAGTAGTATAACGACGGACTACTATGGCTACACCTTC. Using reference TRBV19 and TRBJ1-2 for the parts outside the CDR3, the full variable domain is DGGITQSPKYLFRKEGQNVTLSCEQNLNHDAMYWYRQDPGQGLRLIYYSQIVNDFQKGDIAEGYSVSREKKESFPLTVTSAQKNPTAFYLCASSITTDYYGYTFGSGTRLTVV.

This clone was seen a few times. V is TRBV10-3 and J is TRBJ2-7; D possibly corresponds to TRBD1 (6 bases). V shed 2 bases and J shed 4 bases, with 15 bases lying between them. There are 15 residues in the CDR3. Germline CDR1 is ENHRY and CDR2 is SYGVKD. Here the CDR3 reads CAISERSRGKYEQYF. CDR3 in DNA: TGTGCCATCAGTGAGAGGTCCAGGGGTAAATACGAGCAGTACTTC.

The rearrangement links TRBV10-2 to TRBJ1-1; 8 bases map to TRBD1. Per the germline V gene, CDR1 is WSHSY and CDR2 is SAAADI. This CDR3 region has 17 residues. V was clipped by 5 bases and J by 5 bases; unmatched bases: 16. The CDR3 loop reads CASSPEPGQGGWTEAFF. CDR3 coding DNA: TGCGCCAGCAGTCCCGAGCCCGGACAGGGAGGATGGACTGAAGCTTTCTTT.

The CDR3: CASREQVANTEAFF. The CDR3 DNA reads as TGTGCCAGCAGGGAACAGGTGGCTAACACTGAAGCTTTCTTT. The genes are TRBV2 and TRBJ1-1, with D tentatively TRBD1 (5 bases). The V end lost 6 bases, the J end lost 2 bases, and 13 bases lay between the germline ends. This CDR3 comprises 14 residues. Germline CDR1 reads SNHLY; CDR2 reads FYNNEI.

This chain connects TRBV5-1 to TRBJ2-5; D gene ambiguous. Trimming shortened V by 1 base and J by 0 bases, and 7 bases separated the two germline ends. The CDR3 contains 14 residues. Germline-derived CDR1 and CDR2 are SGHRS and YFSETQ. CDR3 sequence reads: CASSLFAYQETQYF. The CDR3 region has the DNA TGCGCCAGCAGCTTGTTTGCGTACCAAGAGACCCAGTACTTC.

This chain connects TRBV18 to TRBJ2-3; D possibly uses TRBD1 or TRBD2 (6 bases each). Deletions cut 6 bases from V and 2 bases from J, with 15 bases between. The CDR3 runs to 15 residues. Germline V CDR1 and CDR2: KGHSH, LQKENI. The CDR3, as DNA: TGTGCCAGCTCCGCGGTTGGGGGGCCCACAGATACGCAGTATTTT. Translating gives CASSAVGGPTDTQYF.

This rearrangement joins TRBV28 to TRBJ1-5; 9 nucleotides line up with TRBD1. Per the germline V gene, CDR1 is MDHEN and CDR2 is SYDVKM. The CDR3 runs 15 residues. Trimming took 3 bases from V and 7 from J; bases not matched to a gene: 7. The CDR3 DNA follows: TGTGCCAGCAGTTTTAACAGGGGGCCCACGCAGCCCCAGCATTTT. Its protein is CASSFNRGPTQPQHF.